The next 7 T cell receptor beta chains were all read from a single sample in a study of tumor and adjacent non-tumor tissue in lung cancer (dated by TCRdb to 2017 to 2018). RNA was extracted from bulk unsorted tissue and checked for quality with a NanoDrop ND-1000 and an Agilent 2100. For the normal lung samples, distant non-tumor tissue was collected more than 3 cm away from the tumor edge. Library generation was performed with multiplex PCR. The sequencer was an Illumina HiSeq 2500. TCRbeta libraries were built by three rounds of nested PCR using primers (Table S4), following protocols modified from ARM-PCR. Using fastp trimming at Q25 and MiXCR clonotype assembly, TCRdb reanalyzed the public sequencing data and kept in-frame beta chains. Each entry merges the rows of one CDR3 protein and shows their most common DNA and genes. The table for this sample lists 85,000 to 130,000 distinct CDR3 sequences; 65% of them were counted only once. Roughly 20% of the sample comes from the top ten.

Sequences were obtained from distant non-tumor lung tissue. These receptors came from a young man with non-small cell lung cancer.

This clonotype was recorded once. This chain uses TRBV5-8 with TRBJ2-1; 10 nucleotides match TRBD1. V dropped 4 bases and J dropped 11; count of bases not matched to a gene: 6. The germline V gene has CDR1 SGHTS and CDR2 YDEGEE. The CDR3 runs 13 residues. In DNA, the CDR3 is TGTGCCAGCAGCAAACCGACAGGGGGCCAGCAGTTCTTC. This codes for CASSKPTGGQQFF.

This clonotype showed up just once. The germline gene is not matched at one end of the junction; a read error may be the cause. The rearrangement links TRBV20-1 to TRBJ2-7, with 11 bases matching TRBD1. Per the germline V gene, CDR1 is DFQATT and CDR2 is SNEGSKA (reference sequence). The CDR3 spans 15 residues. The CDR3 nucleotides are TGCAGTGCCAGAGGGACAGGGGGTATTTTTTACGAGCAGTATTTC. It codes for CSARGTGGIFYEQYF.

The gene calls are TRBV11-3 and TRBJ2-3; 13 positions match TRBD2. V lost 5 bases, J lost 5 bases, and 7 bases stayed unmatched. CDR1 and CDR2 from the germline V gene are SGHNT and YENEEA. The CDR3 is 16 residues long. The CDR3 loop reads CASSAGLAGAVDTQYF. The CDR3 DNA follows: TGTGCCAGCAGCGCCGGACTAGCGGGGGCCGTAGATACGCAGTATTTT.

This clonotype was counted many times. The chain couples TRBV5-5 to TRBJ1-5; no reliable D call. The CDR3 runs 13 residues. Trimming left V 4 bases short and J 1 base short, with 6 bases between. Germline assignment: CDR1 SGHKS and CDR2 YYEKEE (reference sequence). This chain's CDR3 is CASSPWSNQPQHF. In DNA form, the CDR3 reads TGTGCCAGCAGCCCCTGGAGCAATCAGCCCCAGCATTTT.

This clonotype was observed many times. The chain couples TRBV20-1 to TRBJ2-3, with D perhaps given as TRBD1 or TRBD2 (5 bases each). CDR1 DFQATT and CDR2 SNEGSKA come from the germline V gene (reference sequence). V shed 0 bases and J shed 2 bases, with 21 bases lying between them. This CDR3 has 18 residues. The CDR3 loop reads CSARDHTPTGTTTDTQYF. CDR3 nucleotides: TGCAGTGCTAGAGACCATACTCCGACGGGGACCACCACAGATACGCAGTATTTT.

This rearrangement joins TRBV5-1 to TRBJ1-4; D ambiguous. V lost 4 bases and J lost 3, with 13 bases in between. The CDR3 length is 15 residues. Germline loops: CDR1 SGHRS, CDR2 YFSETQ. The chain's CDR3 is CASSDPGGPNEKLFF. CDR3 in DNA: TGCGCCAGCAGCGACCCCGGAGGGCCTAATGAAAAACTGTTTTTT.

As to this clonotype: A read error is likely, as this CDR3 ends without the conserved phenylalanine or tryptophan. V and J are TRBV6-2 or TRBV6-3 and TRBJ1-1; D unclear. Germline V gene lookup returns CDR1 MNHEY and CDR2 SVGEGT. CDR3 length: 14 amino acids. The CDR3 DNA is TGCGCCAGCAGTTACCGGCGGGAATCAACTGAAGCTTTCTAT. This translates into CASSYRRESTEAFY.